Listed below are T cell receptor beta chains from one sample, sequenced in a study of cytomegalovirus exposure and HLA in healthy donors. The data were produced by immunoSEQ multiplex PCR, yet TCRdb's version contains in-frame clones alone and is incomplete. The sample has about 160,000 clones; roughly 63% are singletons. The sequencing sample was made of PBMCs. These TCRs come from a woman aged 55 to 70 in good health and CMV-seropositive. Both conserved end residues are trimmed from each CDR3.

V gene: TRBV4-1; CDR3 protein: ASSDIGQDFNRRAF
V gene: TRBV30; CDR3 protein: AWSALLVYGGAYEQY
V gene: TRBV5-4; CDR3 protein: ASSFVQGSEAKNIQY
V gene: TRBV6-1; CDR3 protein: ASSEGRGVGLNEQF
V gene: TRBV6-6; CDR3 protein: ASSLLTNTGGRGYT
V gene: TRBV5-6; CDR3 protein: ASSGATGRSYEQY
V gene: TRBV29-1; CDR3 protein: TVRGDSYEQY
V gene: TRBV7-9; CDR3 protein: ASGEGDEQY
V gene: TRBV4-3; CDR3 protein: ASSQGGLAAEQY
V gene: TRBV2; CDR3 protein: ASSLQGSNEKLF
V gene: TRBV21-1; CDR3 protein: ASSKRDREVQTQY
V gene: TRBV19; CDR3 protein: ASSILAGGNHEQY
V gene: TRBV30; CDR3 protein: AWSVGGFQETQY
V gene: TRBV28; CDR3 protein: ASRGLADLNEQF
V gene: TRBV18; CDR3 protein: ASSPRGLGTDTQY
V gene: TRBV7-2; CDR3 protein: ASSDSGSRYNEQF
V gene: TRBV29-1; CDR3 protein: SVERGTGGYNEQF
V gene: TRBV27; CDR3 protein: ASSLSPGMLIYEQY
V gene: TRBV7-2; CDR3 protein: ASSLGTRIQGAQY
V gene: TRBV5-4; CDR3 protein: ASSFASGSYEQY
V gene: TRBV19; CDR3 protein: ASSPGDRGLGTEAF
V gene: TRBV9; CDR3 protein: ASSPPLAGGTGELF
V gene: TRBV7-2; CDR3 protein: ASSADGRTADTQY
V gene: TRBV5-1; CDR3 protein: ASSRAERDTQY
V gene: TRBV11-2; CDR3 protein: ASSPWTGEGEQY
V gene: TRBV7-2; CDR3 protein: ASRWGQGGAGELF
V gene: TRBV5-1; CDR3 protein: ASTGGTGLSYEQY
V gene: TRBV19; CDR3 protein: ASSYYRGQIEKDTQY
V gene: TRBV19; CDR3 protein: ASSLTSGQETQY
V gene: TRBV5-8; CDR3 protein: ASSSHLAGEAYEQY
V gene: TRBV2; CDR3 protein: ATMGQSNTEAF
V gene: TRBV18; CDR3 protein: ASSLHGQGGVAF
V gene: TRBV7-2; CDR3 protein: ASSLADAGNQPQH
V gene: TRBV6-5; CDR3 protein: ASRPDRGIGGYT
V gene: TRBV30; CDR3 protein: ASFRRLADSNTKIFSYNEQF
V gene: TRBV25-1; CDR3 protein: ASSVSRSNQPQH
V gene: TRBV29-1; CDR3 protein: SVDEHLNYGYT
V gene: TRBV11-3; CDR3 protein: ASSPTRSTDTQY
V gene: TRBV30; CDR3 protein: AWSVQGYEQY
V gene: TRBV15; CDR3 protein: ATSTQTAQDTDTQY
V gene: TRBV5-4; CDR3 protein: ASSPGGSGTYEQY
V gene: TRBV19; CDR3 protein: ASSTFGTGFPYEQY
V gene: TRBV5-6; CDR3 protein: ASSWGGQGD
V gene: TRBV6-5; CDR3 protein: ASGRTGRNYGYT
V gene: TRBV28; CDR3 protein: ASSLVQAQTNEKLF
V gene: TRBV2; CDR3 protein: ASSRTDSPLH
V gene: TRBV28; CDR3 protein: ASRWAGVGNEQF
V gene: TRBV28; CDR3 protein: ASSRYAVGTEAF
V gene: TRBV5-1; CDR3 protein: ASSPTDSGANVLT
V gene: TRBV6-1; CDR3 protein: ASSAASTYEQY
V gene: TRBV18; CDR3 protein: ASSPGTENNQPQH
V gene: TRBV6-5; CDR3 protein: ASRPGPAGEQY
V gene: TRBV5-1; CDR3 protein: ASSLALGTFYEQY
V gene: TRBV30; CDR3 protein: AWSRADQETQY
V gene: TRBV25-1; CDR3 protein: ASSDPRTYEQY
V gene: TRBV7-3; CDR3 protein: ASSWTGTGANVLT
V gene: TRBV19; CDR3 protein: ASRPAGAPEQY
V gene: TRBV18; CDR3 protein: ASFGVNTGELF
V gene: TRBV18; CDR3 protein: ASSPIQGNGELF
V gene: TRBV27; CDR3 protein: ASSPRGGEQY